The sequence of this TCR beta chain was determined in a study of T cell changes during pregnancy in multiple sclerosis. Libraries were prepared by immunoSEQ multiplex PCR; TCRdb keeps only in-frame clonotypes and omits some of them. In the table there are around 70,000 clones, about 90% of which are singletons. Germline loops: CDR1 MNHNS, CDR2 SASEGT. The V and J ends lost 6 bases and 4 bases, in that order; junction bases with no gene match: 3. The CDR3 loop spans 13 amino acids. Material: peripheral blood, obtained in the second trimester of pregnancy. The clonotype originates from a female donor with multiple sclerosis, enrolled in a pregnancy study. The chain employs TRBV6-1 and TRBJ2-1; 7 bases are shared with TRBD1. The CDR3 here is CASSQQGYNEQFF. CDR3 bases: TGTGCCAGCAGCCAACAGGGGTACAATGAGCAGTTCTTC.